A single sample gave rise to the 25 T cell receptor beta chains below, sequenced in a study of T cells in localized non-small cell lung cancer. The protocol was immunoSEQ multiplex PCR, while the TCRdb copy is restricted to in-frame clones and leaves out a portion. Of around 1,400 clones listed, about 25% were seen once; the top ten hold 15% to 18%. This specimen consisted of lung tumor tissue, obtained before any cancer treatment. The source of these receptors is a male donor aged 60 or over with stage I squamous cell lung carcinoma.

This clone has more than one count but fewer than ten. The chain employs TRBV12-5 and TRBJ2-2; 9 bases map to TRBD1. V trimming: 2 bases; J trimming: 5 bases; junction bases outside the gene matches: 9. The germline V gene has CDR1 LGHNT and CDR2 FRNRAP. This CDR3 is built from 17 residues. The CDR3 loop is CASGLPPGQGRTGELFF. For the CDR3, the DNA is TGTGCTAGTGGTTTGCCCCCGGGACAGGGAAGAACCGGGGAGCTGTTTTTT. Supplemented by reference TRBV12-5 and TRBJ2-2, the full variable domain reads DARVTQTPRHKVTEMGQEVTMRCQPILGHNTVFWYRQTMMQGLELLAYFRNRAPLDDSGMPKDRFSAEMPDATLATLKIQPSEPRDSAVYFCASGLPPGQGRTGELFFGEGSRLTVL.

This clone showed up just a few times. J is TRBJ2-7 and V is TRBV11-3, with 9 bases aligning to TRBD1. This CDR3 has 14 amino acids. CDR1 and CDR2 from the germline V gene are SGHNT and YENEEA. J gave up 4 bases and V 4 bases, and 5 bases lay outside the gene matches. The DNA for the CDR3 is TGTGCCAGCAGCTCGATGACAGGGGGTTACGAGCAGTACTTC. The encoded protein is CASSSMTGGYEQYF.

Within the sample, this clone is large. This sequence joins TRBV6-8 and TRBJ2-3; 8 nucleotides match TRBD1. Germline V CDR1 and CDR2: MNHGY, SAAAGT. V shed 6 bases and J 6 bases; nucleotides not matched to a gene: 11. This CDR3 comprises 15 residues. This CDR3 reads CASRTNGQGSDTQYF. The CDR3 nucleotides read TGTGCCAGCAGAACTAACGGACAGGGCTCCGATACGCAGTATTTT.

This clone showed up just a few times. The V call is TRBV23-1, the J call TRBJ1-4; D gene unclear. TRBV23-1 is sorted into the ORF group, with uncertain function. CDR3 length: 13 amino acids. Trimming left V 6 bases short and J 2 bases short, with 7 bases between. As DNA, the CDR3 is TGCGCCAGCAGCTTAACCACTAATGAAAAACTGTTTTTT. This sequence encodes CASSLTTNEKLFF.

V usage is TRBV6-7 and J usage is TRBJ1-5, with D perhaps TRBD1 (5 bases). TRBV6-7 is flagged as an ORF with uncertain function. The V end was cut by 6 bases, the J end by 0 bases, with 9 bases between. This CDR3 is 14 amino acids long. The CDR3 region has the DNA TGTGCCAGCAGACAGGATTATAGCAATCAGCCCCAGCATTTT. This sequence encodes CASRQDYSNQPQHF.

This clone was observed a handful of times. The chain combines TRBV18 with TRBJ1-5; D is uncertain. This CDR3 has 13 residues. V lost 2 bases and J lost 2, with 4 bases in between. CDR1 and CDR2 from the germline V gene are KGHSH and LQKENI. The CDR3 bases are TGTGCCAGCTCACCAGGGGGCAATCAGCCCCAGCATTTT. It encodes CASSPGGNQPQHF.

The chain links TRBV19 to TRBJ1-1, with D perhaps TRBD1 (5 bases). The germline V and J ends were trimmed by 4 bases and 1 base, with 7 bases remaining between them. CDR3 length equals 13 residues. Germline V gene data show CDR1 as LNHDA and CDR2 as SQIVND (reference sequence). CDR3 nucleotides: TGTGCCAGTAGTAAAGGGGAGAACACTGAAGCTTTCTTT. Protein sequence: CASSKGENTEAFF.

The genes are TRBV11-3 and TRBJ2-1, with 12 bases fitting TRBD2. The CDR3 has 15 amino acids. Losses at the gene ends were 6 bases for V and 5 bases for J; bases not matched to a gene: 5. Germline loops: CDR1 SGHNT, CDR2 YENEEA. CDR3 in amino acids: CASSLTSGSHNEQFF. DNA of the CDR3: TGTGCCAGCAGTCTGACTAGCGGGAGTCACAATGAGCAGTTCTTC.

The chain couples TRBV19 to TRBJ2-1, with D perhaps TRBD2 (7 bases). The CDR3 extends over 15 amino acids. The V gene lost 3 bases and the J gene lost 4 bases, with 13 bases spanning the gap. The V gene's germline CDR1 is LNHDA and CDR2 SQIVND (reference sequence). Here the CDR3 reads CASSIDGGPYNEQFF. In DNA, the CDR3 is TGTGCCAGTAGTATCGACGGGGGGCCGTACAATGAGCAGTTCTTC. The full variable domain, in which reference TRBV19 and TRBJ2-1 provide the parts outside the CDR3, is DGGITQSPKYLFRKEGQNVTLSCEQNLNHDAMYWYRQDPGQGLRLIYYSQIVNDFQKGDIAEGYSVSREKKESFPLTVTSAQKNPTAFYLCASSIDGGPYNEQFFGPGTRLTVL.

The chain has TRBV28 and TRBJ2-1; D remains unclear. V shed 6 bases and J shed 6 bases, with 15 bases lying between them. Per germline, CDR1 MDHEN and CDR2 SYDVKM. This CDR3 contains 14 residues. DNA for the CDR3: TGTGCCAGCAGAAAATCCAAGGTCTCCAATGAGCAGTTCTTC. This translates into CASRKSKVSNEQFF.

This clone appeared a few times. This chain joins TRBV7-7 and TRBJ2-5, with a tentative D call TRBD1 (6 bases). This CDR3 comprises 14 residues. V was shortened by 3 bases and J by 2 bases, with 10 bases between the two germline ends. Germline V gene lookup returns CDR1 SSHAT and CDR2 FNYEAQ (reference sequence). This CDR3 reads CASSFVRGQETQYF. CDR3 DNA: TGTGCCAGCAGCTTCGTAAGGGGGCAAGAGACCCAGTACTTC.

The rearrangement uses TRBV10-3 and TRBJ2-7; 8 bases line up with TRBD1. Trimming at V came to 11 bases and at J to 3 bases, leaving 12 bases not matched to a gene. Germline CDR1 and CDR2: ENHRY and SYGVKD. The CDR3 has 14 amino acids. The CDR3 spells CAAGRQGNVYEQYF. As DNA, the CDR3 is TGTGCCGCGGGCCGACAGGGGAATGTCTACGAGCAGTACTTC.

Within the sample, this clone is medium-sized. J is TRBJ1-4 and V is TRBV11-3, with D unresolved. Per the germline V gene, CDR1 is SGHNT and CDR2 is YENEEA. This CDR3 comprises 14 residues. V lost 4 bases and J lost 8, with 14 bases in between. The CDR3 sequence is CASSSPPNEEKLFF. For the CDR3, the DNA is TGTGCCAGCAGCTCACCACCGAATGAAGAAAAACTGTTTTTT.

By sample share, this clone is medium-sized. The chain recombines TRBV11-3 with TRBJ2-2, with D unclear. Trimming left V 5 bases short and J 3 bases short, with 10 bases between. Germline V gene sequence: CDR1 SGHNT, CDR2 YENEEA. CDR3 length: 14 amino acids. Here the CDR3 reads CASSEQEYTGELFF. In nucleotides, the CDR3 is TGTGCCAGCAGCGAGCAGGAATACACCGGGGAGCTGTTTTTT.

This clone was seen only a few times. The chain joins TRBV11-3 to TRBJ2-7, with a tentative D call TRBD2 (5 bases). Germline values: CDR1 SGHNT, CDR2 YENEEA. V was trimmed by 5 bases and J by 0 bases, leaving 11 bases between them. The CDR3 length is 14 residues. CDR3 loop: CASSLGGSSYEQYF. CDR3 sequence (DNA): TGTGCCAGCAGCCTTGGTGGGAGCTCCTACGAGCAGTACTTC.

This clone was seen only a few times. The genes are TRBV11-3 and TRBJ1-1; possible D gene TRBD1, 5 bases. Germline values: CDR1 SGHNT, CDR2 YENEEA. This CDR3 contains 15 residues. V shed 3 bases and J shed 0 bases, with 11 bases lying between them. The chain's CDR3 is CASSLGRNLNTEAFF. DNA of the CDR3: TGTGCCAGCAGCTTGGGACGGAACTTGAACACTGAAGCTTTCTTT.

This clone appeared a few times. The V gene is TRBV19, the J gene TRBJ1-2; 11 nucleotides agree with TRBD1. Trimming took 1 base from V and 5 from J; bases not matched to a gene: 3. The CDR3 consists of 15 residues. The germline V gene has CDR1 LNHDA and CDR2 SQIVND (reference sequence). The DNA of the CDR3 is TGTGCCAGTAGTATAGGCGGACAGGGGGCATATGGCTACACCTTC. This translates into CASSIGGQGAYGYTF. The full variable domain, in which reference TRBV19 and TRBJ1-2 provide the parts outside the CDR3, is DGGITQSPKYLFRKEGQNVTLSCEQNLNHDAMYWYRQDPGQGLRLIYYSQIVNDFQKGDIAEGYSVSREKKESFPLTVTSAQKNPTAFYLCASSIGGQGAYGYTFGSGTRLTVV.

This clone has only one observation. This sequence joins TRBV5-1 and TRBJ2-1, with 10 positions matching TRBD2. The CDR3 contains 17 residues. The germline V gene encodes CDR1 SGHRS and CDR2 YFSETQ. J gave up 6 bases and V 0 bases, and 9 bases lay outside the gene matches. The chain's CDR3 is CASSLAGASGGGNEQFF. The CDR3, as DNA: TGCGCCAGCAGCTTGGCCGGGGCTAGCGGGGGCGGCAATGAGCAGTTCTTC.

V is TRBV30 and J is TRBJ2-4, with D perhaps assigned TRBD1 or TRBD2 (6 bases each). In germline, CDR1 is GTSNPN, CDR2 SVGIG (reference sequence). CDR3 length equals 13 residues. With 3 bases removed from V and 4 bases from J, the gap between germline ends came to 10 bases. CDR3 loop: CAWREGGKNIQYF. CDR3 DNA: TGTGCCTGGAGGGAGGGGGGAAAAAACATTCAGTACTTC.

This chain joins TRBV6-8 and TRBJ1-2; TRBD1 agrees at 8 bases. The CDR3 extends over 14 amino acids. Germline loops: CDR1 MNHGY, CDR2 SAAAGT. The ends lost 10 bases at V and 3 bases at J; junction bases unmatched: 10. CDR3 region: CAIRTETGDYGYTF. The CDR3 nucleotides are TGTGCCATCAGGACCGAGACAGGGGACTATGGCTACACCTTC.

This clone is judged large. The rearrangement links TRBV29-1 to TRBJ2-2; D gene unclear. This CDR3 is built from 13 residues. Germline CDR1 SQVTM, CDR2 ANQGSEA. Between the trimmed V and J ends, which lost 3 bases and 5 bases, there was a span of 10 bases. As DNA, the CDR3 is TGCAGCGTTGATGGTACAAGAACCGGGGAGCTGTTTTTT. Translating gives CSVDGTRTGELFF.

V gene TRBV5-1 combines with J gene TRBJ2-2; 13 nucleotides agree with TRBD2. After removal of 5 bases from V and 5 bases from J, the junction contained 0 bases not matched to a gene. Germline values: CDR1 SGHRS, CDR2 YFSETQ. The CDR3 consists of 14 residues. The CDR3 loop reads CASRTSGGTGELFF. The CDR3 DNA reads TGCGCCAGCAGGACTAGCGGGGGGACCGGGGAGCTGTTTTTT.

Sample share makes this clone medium-sized. The genes are TRBV6-8 and TRBJ1-1; 8 nucleotides align to TRBD1. In germline, CDR1 is MNHGY, CDR2 SAAAGT. The trim removed 6 bases at V and 1 base at J, leaving 7 bases unmatched. The CDR3 extends over 15 amino acids. Here the CDR3 reads CASRTWTGKNTEAFF. The DNA for the CDR3 is TGTGCCAGCAGAACATGGACAGGGAAGAACACTGAAGCTTTCTTT.

This clone appeared a few times. The genes are TRBV9 and TRBJ1-1, with 10 positions matching TRBD1. Germline V gene sequence: CDR1 SGDLS, CDR2 YYNGEE. This CDR3 spans 15 amino acids. V lost 5 bases to trimming and J lost 4 bases; unmatched junction nucleotides: 8. CDR3 DNA sequence: TGTGCCAGCAGGGAACACGGGACAGGGGTCACTGAAGCTTTCTTT. This gives the protein CASREHGTGVTEAFF. The full variable domain, completed using reference TRBV9 and TRBJ1-1, is DSGVTQTPKHLITATGQRVTLRCSPRSGDLSVYWYQQSLDQGLQFLIQYYNGEERAKGNILERFSAQQFPDLHSELNLSSLELGDSALYFCASREHGTGVTEAFFGQGTRLTVV.

The genes are TRBV19 and TRBJ2-3; 7 bases are a match to TRBD2. V trimming: 7 bases; J trimming: 0 bases; junction bases outside the gene matches: 4. From germline, CDR1 is LNHDA and CDR2 SQIVND (reference sequence). The CDR3 consists of 14 residues. CDR3 region: CASKRAGSTDTQYF. In DNA form, the CDR3 reads TGTGCCAGTAAGCGAGCGGGGAGCACAGATACGCAGTATTTT.